This TCR beta chain was sequenced in a study of T cell responses to AZD1222 COVID-19 vaccine. Profiling relied on immunoSEQ multiplex PCR, and the TCRdb table lists in-frame clones only, not all of them. The sample records 75,000 to 95,000 clones, roughly 85% being singletons. V dropped 5 bases and J dropped 2 bases, with 15 bases sitting between them. The CDR3 loop spans 15 amino acids. Per germline, CDR1 PRHDT and CDR2 FYEKMQ (reference sequence). This sequence was found in an adult in good health. The input for sequencing was peripheral blood, taken on day 0 of AZD1222 vaccination. The chain joins TRBV13 to TRBJ1-1; D remains unclear. As DNA, the CDR3 is TGTGCCAGCAGCCCCGGGGTCCGCTTTAACACTGAAGCTTTCTTT. Amino acids: CASSPGVRFNTEAFF. Drawing the rest from reference TRBV13 and TRBJ1-1, the complete variable domain is AAGVIQSPRHLIKEKRETATLKCYPIPRHDTVYWYQQGPGQDPQFLISFYEKMQSDKGSIPDRFSAQQFSDYHSELNMSSLELGDSALYFCASSPGVRFNTEAFFGQGTRLTVV.